Presented here are 22 T cell receptor beta chains from one specimen sequenced in a study of T-cell reconstitution after alpha-beta-depleted transplantation in children. This sample's TCRbeta library carried unique molecular identifier barcodes. TCRdb passed the PCR reads through MiXCR, listing each CDR3 protein once. The table records over 150,000 distinct CDR3 sequences, around 7% of them present only once. The starting material was PBMCs, obtained before TCRalphabeta/CD19-depleted stem cell transplant. Every receptor here comes from a boy younger than 10 with acute lymphoblastic leukemia, due to receive a stem cell transplant.

As for this clonotype: One end of the junction fails to match germline, which may point to a read error. The CDR3 is CASSLRGFQGAGELVF. The CDR3 nucleotides read TGTGCCAGCAGCTTAAGGGGGTTTCAGGGGGCCGGGGAGCTGGTTTTT. The chain couples TRBV7-2 to TRBJ2-2, with TRBD1 identical over 8 bases. Germline values: CDR1 SGHTA, CDR2 FQGNSA. CDR3 length: 16 residues.

This clonotype was observed a handful of times. V and J are TRBV20-1 and TRBJ2-2, with 8 nucleotides matching TRBD2. Germline V lookup: CDR1 DFQATT, CDR2 SNEGSKA (reference sequence). The CDR3 is made up of 16 amino acids. V shed 2 bases and J 8 bases; nucleotides not matched to a gene: 13. CDR3 residues: CSARSGGTSEGGELFF. The DNA for the CDR3 is TGCAGTGCTAGATCCGGCGGGACTAGTGAGGGAGGGGAGCTGTTTTTT.

This clonotype was observed a handful of times. The rearrangement uses TRBV5-1 and TRBJ2-1, with 11 bases fitting TRBD2. The CDR3 totals 14 residues. Looked up from germline, CDR1 is SGHRS and CDR2 is YFSETQ. Trimming cost V 6 bases and J 9 bases; bases outside gene matches: 8. CDR3 sequence reads: CASTNLAGGGEQFF. CDR3 in DNA: TGCGCCAGCACCAATCTAGCGGGAGGTGGTGAGCAGTTCTTC. Drawing the rest from reference TRBV5-1 and TRBJ2-1, the complete variable domain is KAGVTQTPRYLIKTRGQQVTLSCSPISGHRSVSWYQQTPGQGLQFLFEYFSETQRNKGNFPGRFSGRQFSNSRSEMNVSTLELGDSALYLCASTNLAGGGEQFFGPGTRLTVL.

This clonotype was recorded many times. The rearrangement uses TRBV12-3 or TRBV12-4 and TRBJ2-3; D might be TRBD2 (5 bases). The CDR3 covers 16 residues. Trimming took off 0 bases at V and 5 bases at J, with 15 bases between the two ends. Here the CDR3 DNA reads TGTGCCAGCAGTTTAGCGGAACTAGTCACAGAAGATACGCAGTATTTT. It yields the protein CASSLAELVTEDTQYF.

This clonotype was seen at least ten times. This sequence joins TRBV20-1 and TRBJ2-3, with 10 bases that match TRBD1. Trimming took 2 bases from V and 1 from J; bases not matched to a gene: 6. CDR3 length: 16 residues. Germline V gives CDR1 DFQATT, CDR2 SNEGSKA (reference sequence). The DNA of the CDR3 is TGCAGTGCTAGATGGCCGGGGACAGGGGGCACAGATACGCAGTATTTT. The encoded protein is CSARWPGTGGTDTQYF.

The gene calls are TRBV20-1 and TRBJ2-7; no clear D gene. CDR1 DFQATT and CDR2 SNEGSKA come from the germline V gene (reference sequence). The CDR3 has 13 residues. V lost 6 bases, J lost 5 bases, and 17 bases lay in between. DNA for the CDR3: TGCAGTGCCGCAGTCCCCCTTGGGGACGAGCAGTACTTC. Protein sequence: CSAAVPLGDEQYF.

This clonotype has ten or more counts. The chain has TRBV4-3 and TRBJ2-7, with D unresolved. The CDR3 is made up of 13 amino acids. Germline V gene data show CDR1 as LGHNA and CDR2 as YSLEER. The ends were cut back, 0 bases at V and 4 bases at J, with 7 bases in the middle. CDR3 amino acids: CASSQDFGYEQYF. CDR3 in DNA: TGCGCCAGCAGCCAAGATTTCGGGTACGAGCAGTACTTC.

This clonotype was detected many times. This rearrangement joins TRBV5-6 to TRBJ2-5; D is undetermined. This CDR3 is built from 16 residues. The ends were cut back, 3 bases at V and 5 bases at J, with 20 bases in the middle. Looked up from germline, CDR1 is SGHDT and CDR2 is YYEEEE. The CDR3 protein is CASSSTPLVIVETQYF. The CDR3 bases are TGTGCCAGCAGCTCAACCCCCTTGGTGATAGTCGAGACCCAGTACTTC.

In regard to this clonotype: This could be a read error, since a much larger clone is one nucleotide away. The CDR3 does not close with the conserved phenylalanine or tryptophan, likely indicating a read error. The rearrangement links TRBV12-3 or TRBV12-4 to TRBJ1-5; a weak D match, TRBD1 (5 bases). The CDR3 is 13 residues long. The V gene lost 6 bases and the J gene lost 5 bases, with 11 bases spanning the gap. CDR3 residues: CASRRAGDQPQHS. The CDR3 DNA reads TGTGCCAGCAGAAGGGCGGGGGATCAGCCCCAGCATTCT.

This clonotype was seen repeatedly, ten times or more. This chain connects TRBV29-1 to TRBJ1-1, with a weak D call TRBD1 (6 bases). Germline CDR1 SQVTM, CDR2 ANQGSEA. Trimming stripped 7 bases from V and 1 base from J, with 16 bases between. The CDR3 has 14 residues. CDR3 nucleotide sequence: TGCAGCGCCGGGGGCATCCTCGGGAACACTGAAGCTTTCTTT. This gives the protein CSAGGILGNTEAFF.

Ten or more counts support this clonotype. V gene TRBV20-1 combines with J gene TRBJ2-3; TRBD1 aligns across 7 bases. Trimming at V came to 5 bases and at J to 6 bases, leaving 17 bases not matched to a gene. Germline V gene data show CDR1 as DFQATT and CDR2 as SNEGSKA (reference sequence). The CDR3 is 16 residues long. CDR3: CSAAATTQGTADTQYF. DNA of the CDR3: TGCAGTGCTGCCGCAACGACACAGGGGACAGCGGATACGCAGTATTTT.

This clonotype was detected many times. The chain recombines TRBV10-3 with TRBJ2-7; D possibly corresponds to TRBD2 (6 bases). Germline CDR1 and CDR2: ENHRY and SYGVKD. The CDR3 spans 16 residues. Trimming took off 0 bases at V and 0 bases at J, with 12 bases between the two ends. The CDR3 bases are TGTGCCATCAGTGAGTCACGGGGGTCCCACTCCTACGAGCAGTACTTC. Translated: CAISESRGSHSYEQYF.

The table lists this clonotype with many counts. CDR3 DNA sequence: TGTGCCAGCAGTCCGCGGCGGGCTTTGACTGAAAAACTGTTTTTT. Amino acids: CASSPRRALTEKLFF. The chain recombines TRBV28 with TRBJ1-4; D ambiguous. Germline CDR1 and CDR2: MDHEN and SYDVKM. The V and J ends lost 5 bases and 7 bases respectively, with 17 bases between them. This CDR3 has 15 residues.

This clonotype was recorded at least ten times. The chain combines TRBV28 with TRBJ1-4; 7 bases line up with TRBD1. CDR1 is MDHEN, CDR2 SYDVKM, per germline. CDR3 length equals 16 residues. J lost 8 bases, V lost 5 bases, and 14 bases had no gene match. In DNA, the CDR3 is TGTGCCAGCAGTCCTCAATTGCAGGGGGTTAAGGAAAAACTGTTTTTT. It codes for CASSPQLQGVKEKLFF.

Note on this clonotype: A read error may account for a junction end that differs from germline. V is TRBV12-3 or TRBV12-4 and J is TRBJ2-3; D uncertain. The length of the CDR3 is 14 residues. As DNA, the CDR3 is TGTTCCAGCAGTTTAGCCAGGAACACAGATACGCAGTATTTT. Its protein product is CSSSLARNTDTQYF.

This clonotype showed up just a few times. The chain employs TRBV28 and TRBJ2-1, with D maybe TRBD2 (5 bases). The V end was cut by 2 bases, the J end by 4 bases, with 9 bases between. The germline gives CDR1 MDHEN, CDR2 SYDVKM. This CDR3 has 14 residues. CDR3 bases: TGTGCCAGCAGTTTACCAACGGGATACAATGAGCAGTTCTTC. This codes for CASSLPTGYNEQFF.

This clonotype was seen a few times. The V and J genes are TRBV7-9 and TRBJ1-4; 7 positions agree with TRBD1. From germline, CDR1 is SEHNR and CDR2 FQNEAQ (reference sequence). V was pared by 1 base and J by 7 bases, with 6 bases of the junction left unmatched. This CDR3 spans 15 amino acids. CDR3 in amino acids: CASSLEGGRGEKLFF. The CDR3 DNA follows: TGTGCCAGCAGCTTAGAAGGGGGCCGAGGTGAAAAACTGTTTTTT.

There are a few counts of this clonotype. V is TRBV6-2 or TRBV6-3 and J is TRBJ2-1; 7 bases are shared with TRBD1. This CDR3 is built from 16 residues. Germline CDR1 and CDR2: MNHEY and SVGEGT. V gave up 6 bases and J gave up 4 bases; unmatched junction bases: 12. CDR3 protein: CASSRTGFPGYNEQFF. CDR3 DNA sequence: TGTGCCAGCAGCAGGACAGGTTTCCCCGGATACAATGAGCAGTTCTTC.

This clonotype was found many times. The chain has TRBV20-1 and TRBJ1-1; weak D call: TRBD1 (6 bases). Trimming shortened V by 6 bases and J by 7 bases, and 15 bases separated the two germline ends. The CDR3 contains 12 residues. Germline V gives CDR1 DFQATT, CDR2 SNEGSKA (reference sequence). Here the CDR3 reads CSASGRGSEAFF. DNA for the CDR3: TGCAGTGCGTCCGGGAGGGGGAGTGAAGCTTTCTTT.

Many counts were recorded for this clonotype. V usage is TRBV7-9 and J usage is TRBJ2-5, with TRBD1 identical over 7 bases. The CDR3 sequence is 13 residues long. Germline V gene sequence: CDR1 SEHNR, CDR2 FQNEAQ (reference sequence). Germline trimming cut 11 bases from V and 2 bases from J; bases unmatched to any gene: 8. CDR3 sequence reads: CAGQKGQQETQYF. Written as DNA, the CDR3 is TGTGCCGGCCAAAAGGGACAGCAAGAGACCCAGTACTTC.

This clonotype was recorded many times. This chain connects TRBV5-1 to TRBJ2-5; TRBD2 might be the D (6 bases). Germline assignment: CDR1 SGHRS and CDR2 YFSETQ. Between the trimmed V and J ends, which lost 3 bases and 1 base, there was a span of 13 bases. The length of the CDR3 is 15 residues. The CDR3 DNA reads as TGCGCCAGCAGCTCTCATCCGGGACTCCAAGAGACCCAGTACTTC. This gives the protein CASSSHPGLQETQYF.

This clonotype was counted many times. This sequence joins TRBV27 and TRBJ2-3, with no clear D. Trimming shortened V by 5 bases and J by 4 bases, and 13 bases separated the two germline ends. The germline gives CDR1 MNHEY, CDR2 SMNVEV (reference sequence). This CDR3 is 14 amino acids long. The CDR3 here is CASSRSSDSDTQYF. DNA for the CDR3: TGTGCCAGCAGTCGATCTAGTGATTCAGATACGCAGTATTTT.